In its sample, the clone carrying this T cell receptor beta chain was seen a few times. Its antigen is not known. The germline V and J ends were trimmed by 5 bases and 6 bases, with 20 bases remaining between them. CDR1 is SEHNR and CDR2 is FQNEAQ in the germline V gene (reference sequence). This CDR3 comprises 16 residues. This specimen comes from a study of early T cells in non-severe SARS-CoV-2 infection. Study context: The study sequenced bulk RNA from unsorted whole blood, with chains unpaired. Overall study results and limits: Matching results from VDJdb favored anti-spike CD8 responses, leaving private and CD4 specificities undetected.

Individual cDNA molecules each received unique molecular identifiers attached to them. TCRdb re-analysed the 5' RACE reads in MiXCR, keeping a single row per CDR3 protein. The sample lists tens of thousands of distinct CDR3 sequences; 13% were seen once. The sequence derives from an adult who was a healthcare worker with PCR-confirmed SARS-CoV-2 infection or an uninfected control (not recorded which). Sample: whole blood. The J gene is TRBJ2-1, the V gene TRBV7-9; D ambiguous. The CDR3 DNA is TGTGCCAGCAGCATAAGAGGCGTGGCAGCAAGCAATGAGCAGTTCTTC. Translation: CASSIRGVAASNEQFF.